Following are 15 T cell receptor beta chains from one sample sequenced in a study of cytomegalovirus exposure and HLA in healthy donors. The PCR employed 60 Vbeta primers together with 13 Jbeta primers. TCRdb's table, derived via immunoSEQ multiplex PCR, lists solely in-frame clones and lacks some. This table holds 57,000 or so clones, around 75% found once. The sequenced material came from PBMCs. These receptors were taken from a man aged 50 to 59 in good health and CMV-seropositive.

The chain is built from TRBV4-3 and TRBJ2-1; possible D gene TRBD1, 7 bases. In germline, CDR1 is LGHNA, CDR2 YSLEER. This CDR3 has 15 residues. V was cut by 4 bases and J by 3 bases, with 13 bases left in between. The CDR3 spells CASSRQGGGYNEQFF. DNA for the CDR3: TGCGCCAGCAGCCGACAGGGAGGCGGCTACAATGAGCAGTTCTTC.

The chain is built from TRBV12-5 and TRBJ2-7; 10 positions agree with TRBD1. V lost 6 bases, J lost 6 bases, and 8 bases stayed unmatched. The CDR3 spans 14 residues. Germline V gene lookup returns CDR1 LGHNT and CDR2 FRNRAP. CDR3 region: CASGSGTGAGEQYF. CDR3 bases: TGTGCTAGTGGGAGCGGGACAGGGGCTGGCGAGCAGTACTTC.

This chain connects TRBV4-2 to TRBJ1-1; D perhaps matches TRBD1 (6 bases). Trimming pared 1 base from V and 3 bases from J, leaving 6 bases between. The CDR3 extends over 13 amino acids. The germline V gene encodes CDR1 LGHNA and CDR2 YNFKEQ. The CDR3 reads CASSQGGHTEAFF. The CDR3, as DNA: TGTGCCAGCAGCCAAGGGGGGCACACTGAAGCTTTCTTT.

The V gene is TRBV2, the J gene TRBJ1-5; 7 bases align to TRBD1. This CDR3 has 14 amino acids. V gave up 6 bases and J gave up 6 bases; unmatched junction bases: 8. Per the germline V gene, CDR1 is SNHLY and CDR2 is FYNNEI. In DNA form, the CDR3 reads TGTGCCAGCAGCCGGACAGGTCCGGCTCAGCCCCAGCATTTT. Protein: CASSRTGPAQPQHF.

The J gene is TRBJ1-3, the V gene TRBV6-5, with D uncertain. CDR3 size: 15 residues. Trimming removed 0 bases at V and 1 base at J, with 7 bases between. Germline lookup yields CDR1 MNHEY and CDR2 SVGAGI. The DNA of the CDR3 is TGTGCCAGCAGTTACTCAGGCGGTTCTGGAAACACCATATATTTT. Its protein is CASSYSGGSGNTIYF.

The chain uses TRBV6-5 and TRBJ1-5, with unresolved D. Germline CDR1 is MNHEY and CDR2 is SVGAGI. V was pared by 2 bases and J by 7 bases, with 6 bases between. This CDR3 has 12 amino acids. CDR3 loop: CASSYSTQPQHF. CDR3 DNA sequence: TGTGCCAGCAGTTACAGCACCCAGCCCCAGCATTTT.

V is TRBV10-3 and J is TRBJ2-7; 10 nucleotides line up with TRBD2. This CDR3 contains 14 residues. Losses at the gene ends were 6 bases for V and 4 bases for J; bases not matched to a gene: 6. Germline values: CDR1 ENHRY, CDR2 SYGVKD. The chain's CDR3 is CAIRRTSGEYEQYF. DNA for the CDR3: TGTGCCATCAGAAGGACTAGCGGAGAGTACGAGCAGTACTTC.

The count of this clone is one. This chain uses TRBV18 with TRBJ1-2; 12 bases map to TRBD1. Germline CDR1 KGHSH, CDR2 LQKENI. The CDR3 runs 17 residues. Trimming removed 3 bases from V and 3 bases from J; junction bases left unmatched: 8. The CDR3, as DNA: TGTGCCAGCTCACCCTTACCCGGGACAGGGGGCGACTATGGCTACACCTTC. Its translation: CASSPLPGTGGDYGYTF.

The rearrangement links TRBV19 to TRBJ1-1; the match to TRBD1 covers 8 bases. CDR3 length: 15 amino acids. V was pared by 1 base and J by 1 base, with 2 bases of the junction left unmatched. The V gene's germline CDR1 is LNHDA and CDR2 SQIVND (reference sequence). The CDR3 loop is CASSIVGTGNTEAFF. The CDR3 DNA sequence: TGTGCCAGTAGTATAGTTGGGACAGGGAACACTGAAGCTTTCTTT.

The chain joins TRBV7-6 to TRBJ2-1; D is perhaps TRBD2 (5 bases). Germline assignment: CDR1 SGHVS and CDR2 FNYEAQ. Deletions cut 4 bases from V and 1 base from J, with 11 bases between. This CDR3 contains 15 residues. The CDR3 region is CASSSMRASYNEQFF. CDR3 nucleotides: TGTGCCAGCAGCTCCATGAGGGCATCCTACAATGAGCAGTTCTTC.

The CDR3 DNA follows: TGTGCCAGCAGCCAACAGGGTGTGATGGATGAAAAACTGTTTTTT. Translating it yields CASSQQGVMDEKLFF. The rearrangement joins TRBV7-9 to TRBJ1-4; tentatively, D is TRBD1 (6 bases). Trimming left V 5 bases short and J 6 bases short, with 16 bases between. Looked up from germline, CDR1 is SEHNR and CDR2 is FQNEAQ (reference sequence). The CDR3 is 15 amino acids. The full variable domain, rest sourced from reference TRBV7-9 and TRBJ1-4, is DTGVSQNPRHKITKRGQNVTFRCDPISEHNRLYWYRQTLGQGPEFLTYFQNEAQLEKSRLLSDRFSAERPKGSFSTLEIQRTEQGDSAMYLCASSQQGVMDEKLFFGSGTQLSVL.

Worth noting for this clone: The junction departs from germline at one end; a sequencing error may be responsible. The gene calls are TRBV19 and TRBJ2-7, with TRBD2 as a possible D gene (6 bases). Germline CDR1 and CDR2: LNHDA and SQIVND (reference sequence). The CDR3 contains 14 residues. CDR3: CASSIGRGSDEQYF. Here the CDR3 DNA reads TGTGCCAGTAGTATAGGGCGGGGCTCCGACGAGCAGTACTTC.

This chain links TRBV6-5 with TRBJ2-7, with 7 bases lining up with TRBD1. This CDR3 has 14 amino acids. Germline V gives CDR1 MNHEY, CDR2 SVGAGI. The junction had 8 bases not matched to a gene; V was cut back by 6 bases and J by 3 bases. The DNA for the CDR3 is TGTGCCAGCAGCACGACAGGGAGAAGCTACGAGCAGTACTTC. Residues: CASSTTGRSYEQYF.

This clone was seen a single time. A junction boundary mismatches the germline segment, possibly from a read error. The chain combines TRBV5-8 with TRBJ2-7, with 8 bases matching TRBD1. This CDR3 has 14 amino acids. Germline V CDR1 and CDR2: SGHTS, YDEGEE. CDR3 DNA: TGTGCCGGCAGAAAAACAGGGGGCTCCTACGAGCAGTACTTC. This encodes CAGRKTGGSYEQYF.

The rearrangement joins TRBV2 to TRBJ2-2; 7 bases are shared with TRBD1. CDR1 is SNHLY, CDR2 FYNNEI, per germline. The CDR3 extends over 16 amino acids. Unmatched junction bases numbered 7, after V lost 5 bases and J lost 1 base. The CDR3: CASSSTGVMNTGELFF. CDR3 coding DNA: TGTGCCAGCAGTTCTACAGGGGTTATGAACACCGGGGAGCTGTTTTTT.